These 24 T cell receptor beta chains share one sample of origin, sequenced in a study of Ad26.COV2.S vaccination and SARS-CoV-2 variants. Profiled with immunoSEQ multiplex PCR; TCRdb holds only in-frame clones, not every one. The top ten hold roughly 3.6% of the sample, which has 300,000 to 400,000 clones, 87% seen once. The treatment denotes: some 19 received Ad26.COV2.S at low or high dose, single or two shots; about 5 received placebo; per-sample allocation not given. The samples were gathered on day 63 after the first injection of vaccine or placebo. Sequenced material: peripheral blood, taken in a trial of Ad26.COV2.S vaccine versus placebo. Receptor source: a person aged 18-65 years who received the Ad26.COV2.S COVID-19 vaccine or a placebo.

The chain uses TRBV4-2 and TRBJ1-5, with TRBD1 as a possible D gene (6 bases). Germline V lookup: CDR1 LGHNA, CDR2 YNFKEQ. The CDR3 has 14 residues. V was cut by 3 bases and J by 15 bases, with 21 bases left in between. Here the CDR3 DNA reads TGTGCCAGCAGCCAGCGGATCGAACAGGGTCCCGGGCATTTT. Residues: CASSQRIEQGPGHF.

This clone showed up just once. The chain uses TRBV10-3 and TRBJ1-4; 8 bases line up with TRBD1. Germline lookup yields CDR1 ENHRY and CDR2 SYGVKD. This CDR3 is 14 amino acids long. The V segment lost 2 bases and the J segment 4 bases; nucleotides outside the gene matches: 0. CDR3 loop: CAISEDRGNEKLFF. The CDR3 nucleotides are TGTGCCATCAGTGAGGACAGGGGTAATGAAAAACTGTTTTTT.

V gene TRBV10-3 combines with J gene TRBJ1-5, with 7 bases lining up with TRBD1. The V gene end was trimmed by 2 bases and the J gene end by 6 bases; junction bases not matched to a gene: 7. Germline V gene sequence: CDR1 ENHRY, CDR2 SYGVKD. The CDR3 contains 15 residues. CDR3 sequence: CAISETGVSGQPQHF. CDR3 sequence (DNA): TGTGCCATCAGTGAGACAGGGGTGTCGGGTCAGCCCCAGCATTTT.

V usage is TRBV7-8 and J usage is TRBJ1-5; D unclear. Germline CDR1 is SGHVS and CDR2 is FQNEAQ. This CDR3 has 16 residues. Between the trimmed V and J ends, which lost 4 bases and 6 bases, there was a span of 19 bases. The CDR3 nucleotides are TGTGCCAGCAGCTCTCCACTGGGTCGGGGTATTCAGCCCCAGCATTTT. Amino acids: CASSSPLGRGIQPQHF.

This clone was seen a single time. This rearrangement joins TRBV19 to TRBJ1-1; D possibly corresponds to TRBD1 (5 bases). The CDR3 runs 14 residues. The V gene's germline CDR1 is LNHDA and CDR2 SQIVND (reference sequence). V was pared by 2 bases and J by 0 bases, with 7 bases between. CDR3 DNA: TGTGCCAGTAGTATATGGGGGTTGAACACTGAAGCTTTCTTT. Its protein is CASSIWGLNTEAFF.

This chain links TRBV30 with TRBJ1-5; D remains unclear. The CDR3 is 14 residues long. The germline CDR1 and CDR2 sequences are GTSNPN and SVGIG (reference sequence). Trimming cost V 2 bases and J 6 bases, with 14 bases left between them. Written as DNA, the CDR3 is TGTGCCTGGAGTTTTTCAGGTCTGGGTCAGCCCCAGCATTTT. It encodes CAWSFSGLGQPQHF. Supplemented by reference TRBV30 and TRBJ1-5, the full variable domain reads SQTIHQWPATLVQPVGSPLSLECTVEGTSNPNLYWYRQAAGRGLQLLFYSVGIGQISSEVPQNLSASRPQDRQFILSSKKLLLSDSGFYLCAWSFSGLGQPQHFGDGTRLSIL.

This clone was seen only once. The chain couples TRBV27 to TRBJ1-1; no reliable D call. The CDR3 is made up of 15 amino acids. Germline assignment: CDR1 MNHEY and CDR2 SMNVEV (reference sequence). The V end was cut by 5 bases, the J end by 4 bases, with 17 bases between. CDR3 sequence: CASSDAPKWGTEAFF. The DNA of the CDR3 is TGTGCCAGCAGTGACGCACCAAAGTGGGGCACTGAAGCTTTCTTT.

V usage is TRBV6-5 and J usage is TRBJ2-7, with TRBD1 matching over 8 bases. This CDR3 spans 14 amino acids. The junction had 6 bases not matched to a gene; V was cut back by 6 bases and J by 2 bases. Per germline, CDR1 MNHEY and CDR2 SVGAGI. DNA of the CDR3: TGTGCCAGCAGCACGGACAGGGCCCCCTACGAGCAGTACTTC. It specifies CASSTDRAPYEQYF.

This chain joins TRBV5-1 and TRBJ2-1; D gene uncertain. Per germline, CDR1 SGHRS and CDR2 YFSETQ. The V end was cut by 2 bases, the J end by 7 bases, with 13 bases between. The CDR3 has 14 amino acids. The CDR3 nucleotides read TGCGCCAGCAGCTTCACCGTCGAAGCTAATGAGCAGTTCTTC. Residues: CASSFTVEANEQFF.

V and J are TRBV5-3 and TRBJ1-1, with 9 nucleotides matching TRBD1. TRBV5-3 is placed among ORFs of uncertain function. This CDR3 region has 22 residues. J gave up 0 bases and V 1 base, and 22 bases lay outside the gene matches. This CDR3 reads CARSLSKGSGTGIQAVNTEAFF. The CDR3 DNA follows: TGTGCCAGAAGCTTGAGTAAGGGATCCGGGACAGGGATACAAGCGGTGAACACTGAAGCTTTCTTT.

The chain carries TRBV7-9 and TRBJ1-1; no clear D. CDR1 is SEHNR, CDR2 FQNEAQ, per germline (reference sequence). CDR3 size: 14 residues. Trimming took 10 bases from V and 4 from J, leaving 19 bases between them. CDR3 sequence reads: CATSIGSGGTEAFF. The CDR3 coding sequence is TGTGCCACCAGTATAGGGTCCGGAGGCACTGAAGCTTTCTTT.

The chain couples TRBV10-3 to TRBJ2-3; D is ambiguous. V was cut by 2 bases and J by 0 bases, with 6 bases left in between. There are 14 residues in the CDR3. Germline V gene lookup returns CDR1 ENHRY and CDR2 SYGVKD. CDR3 nucleotide sequence: TGTGCCATCAGTGAGGGCATAAGCACAGATACGCAGTATTTT. As protein: CAISEGISTDTQYF.

This clone was found once. The chain joins TRBV4-1 to TRBJ2-2, with TRBD1 matching 7 bases. The V and J ends lost 4 bases and 5 bases, in that order; junction bases with no gene match: 7. This CDR3 has 15 amino acids. Germline CDR1 is MGHRA and CDR2 is YSYEKL. CDR3 DNA sequence: TGCGCCAGCAGCCTCGGGACAGCAGGGACCGGGGAGCTGTTTTTT. It codes for CASSLGTAGTGELFF.

The chain recombines TRBV7-9 with TRBJ2-7; 8 positions agree with TRBD1. There are 18 residues in the CDR3. J gave up 0 bases and V 0 bases, and 10 bases lay outside the gene matches. Germline V gene data show CDR1 as SEHNR and CDR2 as FQNEAQ (reference sequence). The DNA of the CDR3 is TGTGCCAGCAGCTTAGCTCCCTTAGGGGACAGGAGCTCCTACGAGCAGTACTTC. The encoded protein is CASSLAPLGDRSSYEQYF.

This chain connects TRBV19 to TRBJ1-2; the D gene is possibly TRBD1 (5 bases). This CDR3 is 16 amino acids long. Germline CDR1 and CDR2: LNHDA and SQIVND (reference sequence). The germline V and J ends were trimmed by 6 bases and 4 bases, with 21 bases remaining between them. The CDR3 nucleotides read TGTGCCAGTAGCATTACCACCGGGACCGACAGCTATGGCTACACCTTC. Protein product: CASSITTGTDSYGYTF.

The chain recombines TRBV4-3 with TRBJ2-2; D is unclear. CDR3 length: 15 amino acids. Germline V lookup: CDR1 LGHNA, CDR2 YSLEER. The V and J ends lost 2 bases and 1 base respectively, with 8 bases between them. This CDR3 is CASSQYRQNTGELFF. CDR3 bases: TGCGCCAGCAGCCAATATCGACAGAACACCGGGGAGCTGTTTTTT.

The V gene is TRBV6-4, the J gene TRBJ2-3; 9 positions match TRBD2. With 0 bases clipped from V and 5 bases from J, the junction kept 6 bases outside the gene matches. CDR3 length equals 16 residues. Germline CDR1 reads MRHNA; CDR2 reads SNTAGT. As DNA, the CDR3 is TGTGCCAGCAGTGACTCTGGCGGGGGGGCAGTAGATACGCAGTATTTT. It is translated as CASSDSGGGAVDTQYF.

This clone has just a few counts. The rearrangement uses TRBV6-2 or TRBV6-3 and TRBJ1-5, with TRBD1 as a possible D gene (5 bases). From germline, CDR1 is MNHEY and CDR2 SVGEGT. The V and J ends lost 4 bases and 2 bases respectively, with 9 bases between them. This CDR3 contains 14 residues. The CDR3 nucleotides are TGTGCCAGCAGTTGGGGGTGGGGCAATCAGCCCCAGCATTTT. It translates to CASSWGWGNQPQHF.

V usage is TRBV5-1 and J usage is TRBJ1-2, with a tentative D call TRBD1 (6 bases). V lost 4 bases, J lost 4 bases, and 11 bases lay in between. Per germline, CDR1 SGHRS and CDR2 YFSETQ. This CDR3 contains 13 residues. CDR3 protein: CASSPGEGYGYTF. CDR3 coding DNA: TGCGCCAGCAGCCCAGGGGAGGGCTATGGCTACACCTTC.

V usage is TRBV24-1 and J usage is TRBJ2-5, with D perhaps given as TRBD1 or TRBD2 (6 bases each). The CDR3 loop spans 18 amino acids. CDR1 KGHDR and CDR2 SFDVKD come from the germline V gene. Trimming stripped 7 bases from V and 5 bases from J, with 28 bases between. CDR3 region: CATRPTVREGGGSETQYF. In nucleotides, the CDR3 is TGTGCCACCAGACCTACGGTGAGAGAGGGGGGTGGGTCGGAGACCCAGTACTTC.

CDR3: CASSPVTGYEQYF. CDR3 DNA: TGTGCCAGCAGCCCCGTGACAGGCTACGAGCAGTACTTC. V and J are TRBV6-2 or TRBV6-3 and TRBJ2-7, with D possibly being TRBD1 (6 bases). Germline CDR1 and CDR2: MNHEY and SVGEGT. There are 13 residues in the CDR3. V dropped 6 bases and J dropped 3 bases, with 12 bases sitting between them.

The gene calls are TRBV4-3 and TRBJ2-7, with 14 bases aligning to TRBD2. Trimming removed 4 bases from V and 7 bases from J; junction bases left unmatched: 6. CDR3 length: 15 amino acids. CDR1 is LGHNA, CDR2 YSLEER, per germline. CDR3 in amino acids: CASSRRLAGGLEQYF. The DNA for the CDR3 is TGCGCCAGCAGCCGCCGACTAGCGGGGGGGCTAGAGCAGTACTTC.

This chain links TRBV5-1 with TRBJ2-3; weak D call: TRBD2 (6 bases). In germline, CDR1 is SGHRS, CDR2 YFSETQ. The CDR3 has 16 amino acids. V was pared by 0 bases and J by 4 bases, with 15 bases between. CDR3 coding DNA: TGCGCCAGCAGCTTGGGGGTGGGGACTGGCGCAGATACGCAGTATTTT. Translated: CASSLGVGTGADTQYF.

This CDR3 reads CASSPGQGATGELFF. The CDR3 DNA reads TGTGCCAGCAGCCCTGGACAGGGGGCGACCGGGGAGCTGTTTTTT. The gene calls are TRBV7-6 and TRBJ2-2; 11 bases are a match to TRBD1. Looked up from germline, CDR1 is SGHVS and CDR2 is FNYEAQ. There are 15 residues in the CDR3. J gave up 5 bases and V 5 bases, and 4 bases lay outside the gene matches.